Below are 10 T cell receptor beta chains sequenced from a single sample in a study of regulatory T cells in long-lasting Graves disease. The authors built TCR beta libraries using iRepertoire HTBI primers and Arm-PCR of CDR3 regions. MiXCR, applied by TCRdb to the multiplex PCR reads, yields one record per CDR3 protein. The table has more than 300,000 distinct CDR3 sequences, 23% seen once. The time point here: persistent/refractory GD, antithyroid drugs over 5 years with positive TRAb. PBMCs were the source of the RNA used for TCR sequencing. Source: peripheral blood mononuclear cells (PBMCs), taken when the disease was refractory, from a patient treated with antithyroid drugs. These receptors all come from a woman aged 40-49 years with Graves disease.

This clonotype appeared a few times. CDR3 in DNA: TGCGCCAGCCGTCCGGGGACTAGCGGGTTTAGCCCCTACGAGCAGTACTTC. This gives the protein CASRPGTSGFSPYEQYF. This chain links TRBV5-1 with TRBJ2-7; 12 nucleotides line up with TRBD2. J lost 2 bases, V lost 7 bases, and 13 bases had no gene match. Germline lookup yields CDR1 SGHRS and CDR2 YFSETQ. The CDR3 sequence is 17 residues long.

The V and J genes are TRBV11-2 and TRBJ2-7, with D unclear. Trimming cost V 5 bases and J 5 bases, with 19 bases left between them. Germline V lookup: CDR1 SGHAT, CDR2 FQNNGV. This CDR3 is 15 amino acids long. The CDR3 spells CASSLGNGIGDEQYF. The CDR3 bases are TGTGCCAGCAGCCTAGGGAACGGAATCGGTGACGAGCAGTACTTC.

The rearrangement links TRBV29-1 to TRBJ1-3; unclear D gene. Germline V lookup: CDR1 SQVTM, CDR2 ANQGSEA. The germline V and J ends were trimmed by 4 bases and 2 bases, with 6 bases remaining between them. The CDR3 totals 12 residues. The CDR3 bases are TGCAGCGTTGCCCTAGCTGGAAACACCATATATTTT. Protein sequence: CSVALAGNTIYF.

This clonotype has at least ten counts. This chain connects TRBV28 to TRBJ2-6; D gene unclear. Trimming left V 8 bases short and J 4 bases short, with 15 bases between. Germline CDR1 and CDR2: MDHEN and SYDVKM. The CDR3 runs 15 residues. The CDR3 nucleotides read TGTGCCAGCTCCCTTCTAAGGGCCGGGGCCAACGTCCTGACTTTC. Its protein is CASSLLRAGANVLTF.

The gene calls are TRBV3-1 and TRBJ2-2, with D unclear. Between the trimmed V and J ends, which lost 4 bases and 7 bases, there was a span of 4 bases. Germline values: CDR1 LGHDT, CDR2 YNNKEL (reference sequence). The CDR3 length is 11 residues. CDR3: CASSRLGELFF. DNA for the CDR3: TGTGCCAGCAGCCGACTCGGGGAGCTGTTTTTT.

This clonotype has ten or more counts. This rearrangement joins TRBV11-2 to TRBJ2-1; tentatively, D is TRBD2 (5 bases). Germline lookup yields CDR1 SGHAT and CDR2 FQNNGV. The CDR3 has 13 residues. Between the trimmed V and J ends, which lost 10 bases and 0 bases, there was a span of 10 bases. CDR3 in amino acids: CATGSGSYNEQFF. CDR3 DNA sequence: TGTGCCACTGGAAGCGGCTCCTACAATGAGCAGTTCTTC.

In the case of this clonotype: The junction differs from germline at one of its ends, possibly a read error. The chain links TRBV3-1 to TRBJ2-5; D gene unclear. CDR3 length: 14 amino acids. Germline V gene sequence: CDR1 LGHDT, CDR2 YNNKEL (reference sequence). The DNA for the CDR3 is TGTACCAGCAGCCGACCTCAGGTGGAAGAGACCCAGTACTTC. Amino acids: CTSSRPQVEETQYF.

This chain connects TRBV20-1 to TRBJ1-1; D not certain. Deletions cut 4 bases from V and 4 bases from J, with 7 bases between. CDR1 DFQATT and CDR2 SNEGSKA come from the germline V gene (reference sequence). The CDR3 runs to 11 residues. Written as DNA, the CDR3 is TGCAGTGCTACGCGGGGCACTGAAGCTTTCTTT. Protein: CSATRGTEAFF.

The gene calls are TRBV13 and TRBJ2-7, with TRBD1 identical over 9 bases. The junction had 8 bases not matched to a gene; V was cut back by 5 bases and J by 3 bases. The CDR3 sequence is 15 residues long. Germline V CDR1 and CDR2: PRHDT, FYEKMQ (reference sequence). The CDR3 DNA sequence: TGTGCCAGCAGCCTGGGACAGGGAATTTACTACGAGCAGTACTTC. It is translated as CASSLGQGIYYEQYF.

This clonotype was seen at least ten times. The chain recombines TRBV2 with TRBJ1-1; D is ambiguous. The CDR3 covers 13 residues. Germline lookup yields CDR1 SNHLY and CDR2 FYNNEI. The V end was cut by 4 bases, the J end by 6 bases, with 12 bases between. CDR3 DNA: TGTGCCAGCAGTGGGGAGCAAAGGTCTGAAGCTTTCTTT. Translated: CASSGEQRSEAFF.